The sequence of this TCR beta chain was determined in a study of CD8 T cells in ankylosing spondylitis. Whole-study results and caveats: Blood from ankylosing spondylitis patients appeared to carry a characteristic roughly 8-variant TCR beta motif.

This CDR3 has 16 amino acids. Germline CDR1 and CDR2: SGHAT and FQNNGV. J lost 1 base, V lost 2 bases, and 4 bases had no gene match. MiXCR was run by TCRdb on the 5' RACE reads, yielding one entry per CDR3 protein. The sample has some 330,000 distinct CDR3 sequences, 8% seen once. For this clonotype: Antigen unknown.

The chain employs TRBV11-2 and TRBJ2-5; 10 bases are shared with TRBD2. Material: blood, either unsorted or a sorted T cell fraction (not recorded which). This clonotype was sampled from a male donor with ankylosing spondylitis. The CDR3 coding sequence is TGTGCCAGCAGCTTAACAGCGGGAGGGTTCCAAGAGACCCAGTACTTC. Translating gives CASSLTAGGFQETQYF.